This T cell receptor (beta chain) came from a study of T cells in Graves' hyperthyroidism and ophthalmopathy. Regarding the study as a whole: Blood also held most thyroid clonotypes expanded beyond 0.001.

Germline CDR1 and CDR2: SGHRS and YFSETQ. V lost 0 bases to trimming and J lost 1 base, with 10 bases between them. The CDR3 length is 15 residues. Those patients with uncontrolled infection, other autoimmune disease, pregnancy or lactation were excluded. Clinicians diagnosed patients from clinical symptoms, serum thyroxine and TRAb, thyroid ultrasound and orbital computed tomography. It was less than 13 ml of fresh peripheral blood that supplied the PBMCs. There were TCR beta CDR3 regions amplified from RNA transcripts. TCR CDR3 underwent first-round RT-PCR with the HTBI primer set. MiXCR was run by TCRdb on the multiplex PCR reads, yielding one entry per CDR3 protein. The data contain 500,000 to 650,000 distinct CDR3 sequences, roughly 15% of them singletons. This clonotype was seen at least ten times. Its cognate antigen is unknown.

The receptor comes from a woman aged 45-59 years with Graves' ophthalmopathy. Sequenced sample: blood. This chain links TRBV5-1 with TRBJ1-1; the D gene is possibly TRBD1 (5 bases). CDR3 in amino acids: CASSLVPGTNTEAFF. Here the CDR3 DNA reads TGCGCCAGCAGCTTGGTCCCGGGGACGAACACTGAAGCTTTCTTT.